This entry features one TCR beta chain sequence. Its antigen is as yet unknown. Alongside a J-beta primer mix, a sample-barcoded 5' primer served in a second PCR lasting roughly 6 to 11 cycles. Every cDNA was tagged by a template-switch adaptor with 12 random nucleotides. Using its own MiXCR run on the 5' RACE reads, TCRdb lists one record per CDR3 protein. This table has approximately 1.5 million distinct CDR3 sequences, roughly 43% appearing once. This specimen belongs to a study of blood T cells in healthy people across ages. Overall study results and limits: Because sorting was not performed, PBMCs prevented conclusive naive versus antigen-experienced comparison.

Donors ranged from about 6 to 95 years old and were healthy Caucasians in Russia. Every donor contributed roughly 10 milliliters of peripheral blood by blood draw. Trimming removed 0 bases from V and 0 bases from J, with 15 bases in between. The CDR3 is 17 amino acids. Per the germline V gene, CDR1 is SGHDT and CDR2 is YYEEEE. The J gene is TRBJ2-5, the V gene TRBV5-6, with D unclear. Input material: blood. The clonotype was recovered from a woman between 18 and 29 years old in good health. CDR3 nucleotides: TGTGCCAGCAGCTTGGGCGAAGTAAGCCCCTACCAAGAGACCCAGTACTTC. Protein product: CASSLGEVSPYQETQYF.